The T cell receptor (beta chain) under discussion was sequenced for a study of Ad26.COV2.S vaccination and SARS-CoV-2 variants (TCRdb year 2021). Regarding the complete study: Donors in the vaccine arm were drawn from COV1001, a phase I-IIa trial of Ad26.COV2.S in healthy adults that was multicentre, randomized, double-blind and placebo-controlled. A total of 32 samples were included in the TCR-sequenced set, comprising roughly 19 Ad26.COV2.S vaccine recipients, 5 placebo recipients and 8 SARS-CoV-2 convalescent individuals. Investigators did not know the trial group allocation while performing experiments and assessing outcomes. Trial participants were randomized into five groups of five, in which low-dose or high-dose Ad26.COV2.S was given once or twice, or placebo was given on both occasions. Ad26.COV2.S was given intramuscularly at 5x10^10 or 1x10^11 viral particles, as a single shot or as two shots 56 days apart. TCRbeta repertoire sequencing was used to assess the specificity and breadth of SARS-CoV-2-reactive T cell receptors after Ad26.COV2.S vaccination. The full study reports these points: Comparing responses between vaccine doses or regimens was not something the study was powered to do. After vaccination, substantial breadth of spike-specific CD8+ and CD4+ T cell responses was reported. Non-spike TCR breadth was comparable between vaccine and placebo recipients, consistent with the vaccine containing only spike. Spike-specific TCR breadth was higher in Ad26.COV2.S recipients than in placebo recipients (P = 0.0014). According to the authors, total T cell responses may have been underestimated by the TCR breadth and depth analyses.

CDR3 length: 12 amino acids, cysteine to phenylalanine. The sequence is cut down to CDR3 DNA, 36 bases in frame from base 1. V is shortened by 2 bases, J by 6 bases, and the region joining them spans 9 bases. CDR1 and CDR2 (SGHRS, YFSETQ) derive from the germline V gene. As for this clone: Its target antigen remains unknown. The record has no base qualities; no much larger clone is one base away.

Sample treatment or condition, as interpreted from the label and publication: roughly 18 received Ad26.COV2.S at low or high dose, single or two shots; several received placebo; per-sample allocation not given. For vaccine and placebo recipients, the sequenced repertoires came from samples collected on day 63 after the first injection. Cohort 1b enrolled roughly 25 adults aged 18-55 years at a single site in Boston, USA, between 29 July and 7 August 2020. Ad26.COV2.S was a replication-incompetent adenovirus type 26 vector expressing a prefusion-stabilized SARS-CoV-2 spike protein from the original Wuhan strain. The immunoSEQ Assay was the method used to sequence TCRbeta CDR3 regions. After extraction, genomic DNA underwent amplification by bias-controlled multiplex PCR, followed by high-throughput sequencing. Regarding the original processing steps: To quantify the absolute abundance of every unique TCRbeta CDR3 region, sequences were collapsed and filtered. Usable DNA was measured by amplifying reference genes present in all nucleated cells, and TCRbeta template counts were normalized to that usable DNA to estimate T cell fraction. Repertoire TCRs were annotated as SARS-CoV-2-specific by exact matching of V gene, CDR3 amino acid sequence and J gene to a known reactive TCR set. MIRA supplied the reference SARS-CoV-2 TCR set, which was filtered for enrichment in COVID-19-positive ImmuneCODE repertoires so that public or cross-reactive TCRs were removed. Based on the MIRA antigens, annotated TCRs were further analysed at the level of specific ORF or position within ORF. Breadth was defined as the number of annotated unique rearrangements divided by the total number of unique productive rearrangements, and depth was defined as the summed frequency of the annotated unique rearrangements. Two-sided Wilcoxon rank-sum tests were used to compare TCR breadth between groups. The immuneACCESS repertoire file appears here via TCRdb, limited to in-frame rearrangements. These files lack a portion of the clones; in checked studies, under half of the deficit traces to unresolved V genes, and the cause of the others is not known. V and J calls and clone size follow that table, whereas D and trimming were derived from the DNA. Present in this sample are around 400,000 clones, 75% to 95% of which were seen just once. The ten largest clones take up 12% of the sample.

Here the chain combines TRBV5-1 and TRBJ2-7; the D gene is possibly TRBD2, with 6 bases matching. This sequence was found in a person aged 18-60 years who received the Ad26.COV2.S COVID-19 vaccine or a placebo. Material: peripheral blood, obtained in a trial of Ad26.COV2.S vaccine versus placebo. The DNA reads TGCGCCAGCAGCTTCGAGGGAGGCGAGCAGTACTTC. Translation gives CASSFEGGEQYF.